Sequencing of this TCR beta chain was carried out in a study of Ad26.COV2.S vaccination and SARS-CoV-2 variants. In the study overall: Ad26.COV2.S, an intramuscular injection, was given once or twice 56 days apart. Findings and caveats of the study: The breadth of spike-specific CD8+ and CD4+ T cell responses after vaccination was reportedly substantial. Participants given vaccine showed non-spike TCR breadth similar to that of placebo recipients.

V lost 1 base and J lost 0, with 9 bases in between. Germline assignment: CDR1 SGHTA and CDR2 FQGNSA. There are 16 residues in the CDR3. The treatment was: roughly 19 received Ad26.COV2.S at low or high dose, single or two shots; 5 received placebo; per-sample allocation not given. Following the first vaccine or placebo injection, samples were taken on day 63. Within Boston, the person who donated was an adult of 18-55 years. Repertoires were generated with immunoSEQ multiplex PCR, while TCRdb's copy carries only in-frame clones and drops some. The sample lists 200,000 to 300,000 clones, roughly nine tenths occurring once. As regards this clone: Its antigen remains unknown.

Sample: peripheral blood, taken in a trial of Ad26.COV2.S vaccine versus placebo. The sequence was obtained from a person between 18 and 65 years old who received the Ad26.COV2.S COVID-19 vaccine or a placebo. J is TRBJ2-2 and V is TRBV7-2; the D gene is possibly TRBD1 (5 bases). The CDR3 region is CASSLEGYANTGELFF. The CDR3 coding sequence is TGTGCCAGCAGCTTAGAGGGGTACGCGAACACCGGGGAGCTGTTTTTT. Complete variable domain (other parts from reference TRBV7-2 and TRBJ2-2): GAGVSQSPSNKVTEKGKDVELRCDPISGHTALYWYRQSLGQGLEFLIYFQGNSAPDKSGLPSDRFSAERTGGSVSTLTIQRTQQEDSAVYLCASSLEGYANTGELFFGEGSRLTVL.